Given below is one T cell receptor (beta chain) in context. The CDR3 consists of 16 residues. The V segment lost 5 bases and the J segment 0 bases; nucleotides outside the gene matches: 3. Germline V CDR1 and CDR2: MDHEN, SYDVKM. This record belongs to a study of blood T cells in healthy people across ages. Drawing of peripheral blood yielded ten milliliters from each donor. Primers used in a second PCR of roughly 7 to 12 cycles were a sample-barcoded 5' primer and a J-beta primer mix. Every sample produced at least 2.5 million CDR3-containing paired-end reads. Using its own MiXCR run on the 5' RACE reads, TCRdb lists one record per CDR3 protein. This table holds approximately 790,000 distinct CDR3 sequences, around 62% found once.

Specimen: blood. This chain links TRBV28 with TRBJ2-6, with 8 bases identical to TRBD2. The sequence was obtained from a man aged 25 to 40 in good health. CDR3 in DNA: TGTGCCAGCAGTCCAGCGGGAGCCTCTGGGGCCAACGTCCTGACTTTC. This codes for CASSPAGASGANVLTF.